Listed below are T cell receptor beta chains from one sample, sequenced in a study of shared clonotypes between healthy human individuals. The protocol was immunoSEQ multiplex PCR, while the TCRdb copy is restricted to in-frame clones and leaves out a portion. This table holds around 2,100,000 clones, about 95% found once. Sequenced input: naive CD8+ T cells sorted from blood. All receptors derive from a man aged 18 to 30 in good health. The CDR3 runs from the conserved cysteine through the conserved F or W. D genes are given only for firm matches. The size entry is marked missing in some rows and otherwise reads once, few, many or a size class.

V	length	J	D	size	CDR3	DNA
TRBV28	23	TRBJ2-5	TRBD1	-	CASSFPTRGRDRGNVKAQETQYF	TGTGCCAGCAGTTTCCCAACCCGGGGCCGAGACAGGGGAAATGTAAAAGCCCAAGAGACCCAGTACTTC
TRBV5-4	15	TRBJ2-7	TRBD2	-	CASSFSSGSSYEQYF	TGTGCCAGCAGCTTCTCTAGCGGGAGTTCGTACGAGCAGTACTTC
TRBV4-1	17	TRBJ2-2	TRBD2	-	CASSPVGLAGGTGELFF	TGCGCCAGCAGCCCAGTGGGACTAGCGGGGGGGACCGGGGAGCTGTTTTTT
TRBV13	15	TRBJ2-7	TRBD1	-	CASSLEGQDSYEQYF	TGTGCCAGCAGCTTAGAGGGACAGGACTCCTACGAGCAGTACTTC
TRBV6-1	15	TRBJ2-1	TRBD2	-	CASSDLAGGVDEQFF	TGTGCCAGCAGTGATTTAGCGGGAGGGGTGGATGAGCAGTTCTTC
TRBV5-6	14	TRBJ2-2	TRBD1	-	CASSLGDSHGELFF	TGTGCCAGCAGCTTGGGGGACAGTCACGGGGAGCTGTTTTTT
TRBV7-6	13	TRBJ2-5	-	-	CASSLDGEETQYF	TGTGCCAGCAGCTTAGATGGAGAAGAGACCCAGTACTTC
TRBV11-3	15	TRBJ2-7	-	-	CASSLGRGPTYEQYF	TGTGCCAGCAGCTTAGGGCGGGGGCCCACCTACGAGCAGTACTTC
TRBV4-3	14	TRBJ2-2	TRBD2	-	CASSVAGGRGELFF	TGCGCCAGCAGCGTAGCGGGAGGGCGAGGGGAGCTGTTTTTT
TRBV5-5	15	TRBJ1-2	TRBD1	-	CASSLGQGPAYGYTF	TGTGCCAGCAGCTTGGGACAGGGGCCGGCCTATGGCTACACCTTC
TRBV9	14	TRBJ1-1	-	-	CASSDNRLNTEAFF	TGTGCCAGCAGCGACAACAGATTGAACACTGAAGCTTTCTTT
TRBV10-1	12	TRBJ1-4	-	-	CARIEGVEKLFF	TGCGCCAGAATCGAGGGGGTCGAAAAACTGTTTTTT
TRBV4-3	14	TRBJ2-1	-	-	CASSHGSSYNEQFF	TGCGCCAGCAGCCACGGTAGCTCCTACAATGAGCAGTTCTTC
TRBV6-1	16	TRBJ1-2	TRBD1	-	CASSEVTGNANYGYTF	TGTGCCAGCAGTGAAGTGACAGGGAATGCTAACTATGGCTACACCTTC
TRBV9	12	TRBJ2-1	-	-	CASSVSKGEQFF	TGTGCCAGCAGCGTTTCGAAGGGAGAGCAGTTCTTC
TRBV7-9	13	TRBJ2-2	-	-	CATLQVPTGELFF	TGTGCCACCCTACAGGTCCCCACCGGGGAGCTGTTTTTT
TRBV7-2	15	TRBJ2-1	TRBD2	-	CASSSPRGGLNEQFF	TGTGCCAGCAGCTCGCCCCGGGGGGGCCTAAATGAGCAGTTCTTC
TRBV4-3	15	TRBJ2-5	TRBD1	-	CASSQTTGVVETQYF	TGCGCCAGCAGCCAGACGACAGGGGTAGTGGAGACCCAGTACTTC
TRBV9	17	TRBJ2-2	TRBD1	-	CASSVVFGQGAGGELFF	TGTGCCAGCAGCGTAGTTTTTGGACAGGGGGCAGGCGGGGAGCTGTTTTTT
TRBV7-6	15	TRBJ1-6	-	-	CASSPDQGYNSPLHF	TGTGCCAGCAGCCCAGACCAGGGCTATAATTCACCCCTCCACTTT
TRBV28	14	TRBJ2-7	-	-	CASSLWGESYEQYF	TGTGCCAGCAGTTTATGGGGGGAATCCTACGAGCAGTACTTC
TRBV29-1	11	TRBJ2-7	-	-	CSVMKNYEQYF	TGCAGCGTGATGAAAAACTACGAGCAGTACTTC
TRBV28	15	TRBJ1-5	-	once	CASRSLGGSNQPQHF	TGTGCCAGCAGATCACTGGGGGGGTCTAATCAGCCCCAGCATTTT
TRBV9	12	TRBJ2-7	-	-	CASSATGDEQYF	TGTGCCAGCAGCGCGACGGGGGACGAGCAGTACTTC
TRBV28	16	TRBJ2-7	-	-	CASSLDPRDTLDEQYF	TGTGCCAGCAGCCTTGACCCCCGGGACACTTTGGACGAGCAGTACTTC
TRBV28	11	TRBJ2-7	TRBD2	-	CASGGGYEQYF	TGTGCCAGCGGGGGGGGCTACGAGCAGTACTTC
TRBV15	13	TRBJ2-1	-	-	CATSSGSYNEQFF	TGTGCCACCAGCAGTGGCTCCTACAATGAGCAGTTCTTC
TRBV6-1	14	TRBJ1-1	TRBD1	-	CASSGTGMNTEAFF	TGTGCCAGCAGTGGGACAGGGATGAACACTGAAGCTTTCTTT
TRBV5-6	13	TRBJ1-1	TRBD1	-	CASSSGTGAGAFF	TGTGCCAGCAGTTCCGGTACAGGGGCCGGAGCTTTCTTT
TRBV4-3	14	TRBJ2-3	-	-	CASSQAGNTDTQYF	TGCGCCAGCAGCCAAGCTGGTAACACAGATACGCAGTATTTT
TRBV5-4	18	TRBJ2-2	TRBD2	-	CASSLSQGASGGTEELFF	TGTGCCAGCAGCTTGTCGCAAGGTGCTAGCGGCGGAACGGAGGAGCTGTTTTTT
TRBV19	14	TRBJ1-1	-	-	CASSIVGSDTEAFF	TGTGCCAGTAGTATAGTAGGGTCGGACACTGAAGCTTTCTTT
TRBV27	14	TRBJ2-1	-	-	CASSSLGTYNEQFF	TGTGCCAGCAGCTCCCTCGGGACGTACAATGAGCAGTTCTTC
TRBV27	13	TRBJ1-6	-	-	CASKGSQNSPLHF	TGTGCCAGTAAGGGGAGCCAGAATTCACCCCTCCACTTT
TRBV10-1	13	TRBJ2-7	-	few	CASSESLTYEQYF	TGCGCCAGCAGTGAGTCGTTAACCTACGAGCAGTACTTC
TRBV6-5	14	TRBJ2-7	TRBD1	-	CASSYSGTGDEQYF	TGTGCCAGCAGTTACTCCGGGACAGGAGACGAGCAGTACTTC
TRBV6-6	12	TRBJ2-1	-	-	CASRGDYNEQFF	TGTGCCTCAAGGGGGGATTACAATGAGCAGTTCTTC
TRBV7-8	15	TRBJ1-1	-	-	CASSNPDSPGSLAFF	TGTGCCAGCTCAAACCCGGACAGCCCAGGGTCTTTGGCTTTCTTT
TRBV7-2	17	TRBJ2-3	TRBD2	many	CASSIGWGGVFTDTQYF	TGTGCCAGCAGCATAGGGTGGGGAGGGGTGTTCACAGATACGCAGTATTTT
TRBV9	17	TRBJ2-2	TRBD1	-	CASSVPLQGTNTGELFF	TGTGCCAGCAGCGTACCCCTACAGGGGACGAACACCGGGGAGCTGTTTTTT
TRBV6-5	16	TRBJ2-2	TRBD1	-	CASSYATGEETGELFF	TGTGCCAGCAGTTACGCCACAGGGGAAGAGACCGGGGAGCTGTTTTTT
TRBV29-1	14	TRBJ2-5	TRBD1	-	CSVETGDGQETQYF	TGCAGCGTTGAAACAGGGGACGGCCAAGAGACCCAGTACTTC
TRBV7-9	13	TRBJ1-1	-	-	CASSLSGSTEAFF	TGTGCCAGCAGCTTATCCGGCAGCACTGAAGCTTTCTTT
TRBV19	15	TRBJ1-6	-	-	CASSDATGISSPLHF	TGTGCCAGTAGTGACGCGACAGGAATCAGCTCACCCCTCCACTTT
TRBV4-3	15	TRBJ1-1	TRBD1	-	CASSQTGQINTEAFF	TGCGCCAGCAGCCAAACGGGACAGATCAACACTGAAGCTTTCTTT